This record concerns one T cell receptor (beta chain) sequence. Its antigen is unknown. Measured with immunoSEQ multiplex PCR; TCRdb has only the in-frame clones, and not every one. The repertoire holds tens of thousands of clones, 88% seen once, with under 7% in the top ten. With 3 bases removed from V and 2 bases from J, the gap between germline ends came to 15 bases. CDR3 size: 16 residues. Germline V lookup: CDR1 KGHSH, CDR2 LQKENI. This specimen comes from a study of PD-1 blockade in classical Hodgkin lymphoma. Study overall: Administration of nivolumab to patients was at 3 mg/kg intravenously every 2 weeks.

Relapse was seen in all patients after autologous stem cell transplantation, and brentuximab vedotin exposure was variable. Study results and caveats: CD4+ TCR diversity climbed significantly by C4D1, unlike CD8+ TCR diversity. As was reported, newly diagnosed patients showed lower baseline TCR diversity than healthy donors did.

The sequence was collected from a human donor with classical Hodgkin lymphoma. The chain is built from TRBV18 and TRBJ2-3, with a possible D match to TRBD1 (6 bases). The sequencing used peripheral blood mononuclear cells (PBMCs), collected before the second cycle of nivolumab. CDR3 amino acids: CASSPPVKGHTDTQYF. CDR3 coding DNA: TGTGCCAGCTCACCCCCCGTAAAGGGACACACAGATACGCAGTATTTT.